The 26 T cell receptor beta chains in this list originate from one sample, sequenced in a study of shared clonotypes between healthy human individuals. TCRdb's copy holds only in-frame clones and misses some; the assay was immunoSEQ multiplex PCR. In the table there are a few hundred thousand clones, around 96% of which are singletons. Specimen: memory CD8+ T cells sorted from blood. Subset reported: CD45RO+ cells pooled with CCR7-negative TemRA cells. The source is a man between 25 and 39 years old in good health.

This clone was seen only once. The chain has TRBV20-1 and TRBJ2-7; D gene ambiguous. This CDR3 region has 10 residues. Germline loops: CDR1 DFQATT, CDR2 SNEGSKA (reference sequence). V dropped 5 bases and J dropped 7 bases, with 9 bases sitting between them. CDR3 bases: TGCAGTGCTCGAGTAGGGGAGCAGTACTTC. Amino acids: CSARVGEQYF.

The chain joins TRBV25-1 to TRBJ2-4; unclear D gene. Trimming removed 5 bases from V and 12 bases from J, with 17 bases in between. The CDR3 contains 13 residues. Germline V lookup: CDR1 MGHDK, CDR2 SYGVNS. The CDR3: CASSPKTWDSQYF. The CDR3 coding sequence is TGTGCCAGCAGTCCCAAGACCTGGGATTCTCAGTACTTC.

The gene calls are TRBV7-6 and TRBJ2-1; 7 bases map to TRBD2. The CDR3 has 16 amino acids. CDR1 is SGHVS, CDR2 FNYEAQ, per germline. The V segment lost 6 bases and the J segment 4 bases; nucleotides outside the gene matches: 12. The CDR3 is CASSWPLSGGYNEQFF. CDR3 nucleotide sequence: TGTGCCAGCAGTTGGCCTTTGTCGGGGGGATACAATGAGCAGTTCTTC.

This chain links TRBV7-2 with TRBJ2-7, with 9 bases that match TRBD2. The CDR3 contains 16 residues. The junction had 15 bases not matched to a gene; V was cut back by 5 bases and J by 7 bases. The V gene's germline CDR1 is SGHTA and CDR2 FQGNSA. DNA for the CDR3: TGTGCCAGCAGCCCGCGGGGAGCGGGAGGAGTTGGGGAGCAGTACTTC. Encoded protein: CASSPRGAGGVGEQYF.

The V gene is TRBV7-2, the J gene TRBJ2-5, with D uncertain. Germline V CDR1 and CDR2: SGHTA, FQGNSA. Between the trimmed V and J ends, which lost 1 base and 4 bases, there was a span of 4 bases. The CDR3 runs to 12 residues. The CDR3 region is CASSLVVETQYF. The CDR3 nucleotides read TGTGCCAGCAGCTTAGTTGTAGAGACCCAGTACTTC.

V usage is TRBV28 and J usage is TRBJ1-4; D unresolved. Germline values: CDR1 MDHEN, CDR2 SYDVKM. The CDR3 sequence is 14 residues long. V was clipped by 0 bases and J by 7 bases, with 9 bases between them. CDR3 DNA: TGTGCCAGCAGTTTATGGGTCGGGAGTGAAAAACTGTTTTTT. Translating gives CASSLWVGSEKLFF.

The chain carries TRBV7-9 and TRBJ2-3; D is perhaps TRBD1 (5 bases). The V and J ends lost 5 bases and 2 bases respectively, with 20 bases between them. CDR1 and CDR2 from the germline V gene are SEHNR and FQNEAQ (reference sequence). The CDR3 spans 17 residues. The CDR3 here is CASSPSHRKSPTDTQYF. For the CDR3, the DNA is TGTGCCAGCAGCCCGAGCCACAGGAAATCCCCCACAGATACGCAGTATTTT. Full variable domain (rest looked up from reference TRBV7-9 and TRBJ2-3): DTGVSQNPRHKITKRGQNVTFRCDPISEHNRLYWYRQTLGQGPEFLTYFQNEAQLEKSRLLSDRFSAERPKGSFSTLEIQRTEQGDSAMYLCASSPSHRKSPTDTQYFGPGTRLTVL.

V and J are TRBV9 and TRBJ2-1; D is ambiguous. Trimming cost V 0 bases and J 1 base, with 5 bases left between them. CDR3 length: 14 residues. CDR1 SGDLS and CDR2 YYNGEE come from the germline V gene. This chain's CDR3 is CASSVGSSYNEQFF. CDR3 sequence (DNA): TGTGCCAGCAGCGTAGGTTCTTCCTACAATGAGCAGTTCTTC. The whole variable domain, remainder taken from reference TRBV9 and TRBJ2-1, is DSGVTQTPKHLITATGQRVTLRCSPRSGDLSVYWYQQSLDQGLQFLIQYYNGEERAKGNILERFSAQQFPDLHSELNLSSLELGDSALYFCASSVGSSYNEQFFGPGTRLTVL.

This chain uses TRBV6-6 with TRBJ2-7; D is unresolved. The V end lost 2 bases, the J end lost 4 bases, and 6 bases lay between the germline ends. Germline V gene data show CDR1 as MNHNY and CDR2 as SVGAGI (reference sequence). The CDR3 spans 12 residues. DNA for the CDR3: TGTGCCAGCAGTTACGGGTATTACGAGCAGTACTTC. It encodes CASSYGYYEQYF.

V is TRBV7-3 and J is TRBJ2-2; 9 bases fit TRBD1. CDR1 is SGHTA, CDR2 FQGTGA, per germline. This CDR3 comprises 15 residues. With 4 bases clipped from V and 3 bases from J, the junction kept 3 bases outside the gene matches. CDR3 region: CASSSTGGYTGELFF. The CDR3 DNA is TGTGCCAGCAGCTCCACAGGGGGCTACACCGGGGAGCTGTTTTTT.

This chain joins TRBV15 and TRBJ2-3; D possibly corresponds to TRBD1 (5 bases). The V and J ends lost 3 bases and 10 bases respectively, with 17 bases between them. The germline gives CDR1 LNHNV, CDR2 YYDKDF (reference sequence). CDR3 length: 14 residues. Here the CDR3 DNA reads TGTGCCACCAGCAGCCCAGGGCCGGATTGGGCGCAGTATTTT. This gives the protein CATSSPGPDWAQYF.

The chain couples TRBV28 to TRBJ2-7; the match to TRBD2 covers 8 bases. Per the germline V gene, CDR1 is MDHEN and CDR2 is SYDVKM. The V and J ends lost 3 bases and 4 bases, in that order; junction bases with no gene match: 14. The CDR3 has 17 residues. Here the CDR3 reads CASSFPISGITPYEQYF. The CDR3 DNA follows: TGTGCCAGCAGTTTCCCCATTAGCGGGATCACCCCTTACGAGCAGTACTTC.

The V and J genes are TRBV10-3 and TRBJ1-2; TRBD1 aligns across 7 bases. Looked up from germline, CDR1 is ENHRY and CDR2 is SYGVKD. CDR3 size: 15 residues. V was pared by 10 bases and J by 0 bases, with 11 bases of the junction left unmatched. The CDR3 nucleotides read TGTGCCAGCCGGGACAGCCTCCTCTCTAACTATGGCTACACCTTC. This encodes CASRDSLLSNYGYTF.

Here the CDR3 reads CASSALGMNTEAFF. The CDR3 bases are TGTGCCAGCAGTGCCTTAGGAATGAACACTGAAGCTTTCTTT. The chain recombines TRBV25-1 with TRBJ1-1; D gene uncertain. With 4 bases removed from V and 0 bases from J, the gap between germline ends came to 9 bases. CDR1 is MGHDK and CDR2 is SYGVNS in the germline V gene. The CDR3 has 14 residues.

This clone has only one observation. V gene TRBV27 combines with J gene TRBJ1-5; 9 bases match TRBD1. The CDR3 loop spans 16 amino acids. V was clipped by 5 bases and J by 7 bases; unmatched bases: 12. Germline lookup yields CDR1 MNHEY and CDR2 SMNVEV (reference sequence). This chain's CDR3 is CASSPTTGTGKQPQHF. In nucleotides, the CDR3 is TGTGCCAGCAGTCCAACGACCGGGACAGGGAAACAGCCCCAGCATTTT.

The V and J genes are TRBV6-6 and TRBJ2-7; D gene ambiguous. The V gene lost 6 bases and the J gene lost 2 bases, with 8 bases spanning the gap. CDR1 is MNHNY and CDR2 is SVGAGI in the germline V gene (reference sequence). The CDR3 is 12 amino acids. Here the CDR3 reads CASSPTPYEQYF. CDR3 nucleotides: TGTGCCAGCAGCCCGACTCCCTACGAGCAGTACTTC.

V usage is TRBV28 and J usage is TRBJ1-1, with D unclear. The CDR3 runs 15 residues. The V gene's germline CDR1 is MDHEN and CDR2 SYDVKM. Trimming cost V 1 base and J 3 bases, with 12 bases left between them. CDR3 coding DNA: TGTGCCAGCAGTTTATTCTATGGGAGGGACACTGAAGCTTTCTTT. The encoded protein is CASSLFYGRDTEAFF. The entire variable domain, with the rest obtained from reference TRBV28 and TRBJ1-1, is as follows: DVKVTQSSRYLVKRTGEKVFLECVQDMDHENMFWYRQDPGLGLRLIYFSYDVKMKEKGDIPEGYSVSREKKERFSLILESASTNQTSMYLCASSLFYGRDTEAFFGQGTRLTVV.

This clone was observed once. The rearrangement links TRBV2 to TRBJ2-7, with D unresolved. The CDR3 has 14 residues. Between the trimmed V and J ends, which lost 6 bases and 0 bases, there was a span of 12 bases. Germline V gene sequence: CDR1 SNHLY, CDR2 FYNNEI. The CDR3 region is CASRQTGISYEQYF. In DNA form, the CDR3 reads TGTGCCAGCAGACAGACCGGAATCTCCTACGAGCAGTACTTC.

Regarding this clone: This specimen includes other DNA sequences encoding the same CDR3. The chain couples TRBV30 to TRBJ1-2, with D possibly matching TRBD1 (5 bases). CDR3 length: 11 residues. V was trimmed by 1 base and J by 7 bases, leaving 7 bases between them. Germline assignment: CDR1 GTSNPN and CDR2 SVGIG (reference sequence). CDR3 DNA: TGTGCCTGGAGTGGGGGGGTTGGCTACACCTTC. Encoded protein: CAWSGGVGYTF.

The rearrangement uses TRBV5-1 and TRBJ2-7; the match to TRBD2 covers 10 bases. This CDR3 spans 15 amino acids. The ends lost 1 base at V and 10 bases at J; junction bases unmatched: 11. Germline V gives CDR1 SGHRS, CDR2 YFSETQ. The chain's CDR3 is CASSLFSLAGPYQYF. DNA of the CDR3: TGCGCCAGCAGCTTGTTCTCACTAGCGGGACCGTACCAGTACTTC.

This clone was recorded once. The V gene is TRBV7-9, the J gene TRBJ2-7; a possible D gene is TRBD2 (6 bases). Per the germline V gene, CDR1 is SEHNR and CDR2 is FQNEAQ (reference sequence). This CDR3 comprises 15 residues. V lost 5 bases, J lost 2 bases, and 16 bases lay in between. The CDR3 bases are TGTGCCAGCAGCCCCGGGTCGGGAGCCGCCTACGAGCAGTACTTC. Protein product: CASSPGSGAAYEQYF.

This rearrangement joins TRBV28 to TRBJ2-7, with 7 bases matching TRBD2. Trimming at V came to 2 bases and at J to 2 bases, leaving 6 bases not matched to a gene. CDR1 and CDR2 (germline): MDHEN, SYDVKM. The CDR3 has 15 amino acids. CDR3: CASSLREGATYEQYF. The CDR3 region has the DNA TGTGCCAGCAGTTTAAGGGAGGGAGCGACCTACGAGCAGTACTTC.

The V and J genes are TRBV18 and TRBJ2-2, with TRBD2 identical over 10 bases. The CDR3 has 14 residues. Trimming removed 5 bases from V and 6 bases from J; junction bases left unmatched: 3. Germline CDR1 KGHSH, CDR2 LQKENI. The CDR3 DNA reads TGTGCCAGCTCAGAGCGGGAGGGCCCCGGGGAGCTGTTTTTT. Translation: CASSEREGPGELFF.

This chain connects TRBV2 to TRBJ2-2; 15 nucleotides align to TRBD2. The CDR3 is 17 amino acids. V lost 6 bases to trimming and J lost 4 bases; unmatched junction nucleotides: 6. The germline V gene encodes CDR1 SNHLY and CDR2 FYNNEI. CDR3 DNA sequence: TGTGCCAGCAGGGGACTAGCGGGAGGTATCGGCACCGGGGAGCTGTTTTTT. Amino acids: CASRGLAGGIGTGELFF.

CDR3 sequence: CASSFRGRETQYF. CDR3 DNA sequence: TGTGCCAGCAGCTTCCGGGGGAGGGAGACCCAGTACTTC. The chain combines TRBV7-2 with TRBJ2-5; D perhaps matches TRBD2 (6 bases). This CDR3 contains 13 residues. CDR1 and CDR2 (germline): SGHTA, FQGNSA. The V end lost 3 bases, the J end lost 5 bases, and 10 bases lay between the germline ends.

The CDR3 DNA follows: TGTGCCAGCAGACGGGGGTACGGGGAGCTGTTTTTT. This sequence encodes CASRRGYGELFF. This chain uses TRBV28 with TRBJ2-2; tentatively, D is TRBD2 (6 bases). Trimming took off 6 bases at V and 7 bases at J, with 9 bases between the two ends. The CDR3 loop spans 12 amino acids. Germline V gene data show CDR1 as MDHEN and CDR2 as SYDVKM.